One and the same sample provided the 23 T cell receptor beta chains below, sequenced in a study of identical twins. TCRdb re-derived calls from the 5' RACE reads in MiXCR, one entry per CDR3 protein. The sample lists 1.5 million to 2 million distinct CDR3 sequences, more than 30% occurring once. The sequenced sample was cord blood. The receptors were gathered from a newborn girl in good health.

This clonotype appeared a few times. CDR3 in amino acids: CASRTGVLGYEQYF. The CDR3 DNA reads TGTGCCAGCAGAACAGGGGTCCTCGGGTACGAGCAGTACTTC. The chain carries TRBV27 and TRBJ2-7; the match to TRBD1 covers 7 bases. CDR1 and CDR2 (germline): MNHEY, SMNVEV (reference sequence). The CDR3 spans 14 residues. J lost 4 bases, V lost 6 bases, and 9 bases had no gene match.

The genes are TRBV29-1 and TRBJ1-1; the match to TRBD1 covers 7 bases. The CDR3 extends over 13 amino acids. Trimming at V came to 7 bases and at J to 5 bases, leaving 10 bases not matched to a gene. Germline values: CDR1 SQVTM, CDR2 ANQGSEA. In DNA, the CDR3 is TGCAGCGCCGATGGGCAGGGGGTAACTGAAGCTTTCTTT. Translated, it gives CSADGQGVTEAFF.

About this clonotype itself: The junction does not match germline at one end; this may be a read error. The chain is built from TRBV7-9 and TRBJ2-7, with 8 nucleotides matching TRBD2. This CDR3 spans 19 amino acids. From germline, CDR1 is SEHNR and CDR2 FQNEAQ (reference sequence). In nucleotides, the CDR3 is TGTGCCAGCAGCCTAGCGACCGGGGGAATGGGACTAGTAGCCTACGAGCAGTACTTC. Translation: CASSLATGGMGLVAYEQYF.

At least ten counts were recorded for this clonotype. The genes are TRBV5-1 and TRBJ2-5, with TRBD1 matching over 9 bases. Germline V gene sequence: CDR1 SGHRS, CDR2 YFSETQ. The CDR3 is made up of 14 amino acids. Losses at the gene ends were 6 bases for V and 4 bases for J; bases not matched to a gene: 7. CDR3 nucleotides: TGCGCCAGCACAGCACAGGGGGCTGGAGAGACCCAGTACTTC. Its translation: CASTAQGAGETQYF. The full variable domain, completed using reference TRBV5-1 and TRBJ2-5, is KAGVTQTPRYLIKTRGQQVTLSCSPISGHRSVSWYQQTPGQGLQFLFEYFSETQRNKGNFPGRFSGRQFSNSRSEMNVSTLELGDSALYLCASTAQGAGETQYFGPGTRLLVL.

The genes are TRBV3-1 and TRBJ2-1, with D unresolved. The CDR3 is 14 residues long. The germline V gene encodes CDR1 LGHDT and CDR2 YNNKEL (reference sequence). V lost 8 bases and J 0 bases, leaving 11 bases between the germline ends. This chain's CDR3 is CASGSKSSYNEQFF. The CDR3 nucleotides are TGTGCCAGCGGATCAAAGAGCTCCTACAATGAGCAGTTCTTC.

This clonotype showed up just once. The chain recombines TRBV7-9 with TRBJ1-1, with 7 bases fitting TRBD1. CDR1 and CDR2 from the germline V gene are SEHNR and FQNEAQ (reference sequence). The CDR3 consists of 16 residues. J lost 2 bases, V lost 6 bases, and 12 bases had no gene match. The CDR3 is CASSYPQGPLNTEAFF. CDR3 nucleotide sequence: TGTGCCAGCAGTTATCCACAGGGGCCACTTAACACTGAAGCTTTCTTT.

This clonotype was counted at least ten times. Sequence at one end of the junction differs from germline and may be a read error. The chain joins TRBV4-1 to TRBJ2-1; 8 bases agree with TRBD2. There are 15 residues in the CDR3. Looked up from germline, CDR1 is MGHRA and CDR2 is YSYEKL. CDR3 coding DNA: TGTGCCAGCAGCCAAAGCGGGAGCTCCTACAATGAGCAGTTCTTC. It specifies CASSQSGSSYNEQFF.

This clonotype has only a few counts. This chain connects TRBV6-2 or TRBV6-3 to TRBJ2-3; tentative D call: TRBD2 (6 bases). The CDR3 is 13 residues long. The V end lost 10 bases, the J end lost 3 bases, and 14 bases lay between the germline ends. Per the germline V gene, CDR1 is MNHEY and CDR2 is SVGEGT. CDR3 loop: CATREYSTDTQYF. For the CDR3, the DNA is TGTGCCACACGGGAGTATAGTACAGATACGCAGTATTTT.

The V call is TRBV10-2, the J call TRBJ2-3; tentative D call: TRBD1 (6 bases). Per the germline V gene, CDR1 is WSHSY and CDR2 is SAAADI. The CDR3 covers 13 residues. The ends were cut back, 7 bases at V and 11 bases at J, with 19 bases in the middle. CDR3 residues: CASMGDRQAGQYF. DNA of the CDR3: TGCGCCAGCATGGGAGATAGACAGGCGGGGCAGTATTTT.

This clonotype was observed a handful of times. The germline gene is not matched at one end of the junction; a read error may be the cause. The rearrangement uses TRBV11-2 and TRBJ2-2; 9 bases line up with TRBD2. This CDR3 comprises 14 residues. Germline CDR1 SGHAT, CDR2 FQNNGV. CDR3 amino acids: CASSLGGGAGELFF. The CDR3 DNA is TGTGCCAGCAGTTTAGGCGGGGGGGCCGGGGAGCTGTTTTTT.

V gene TRBV2 combines with J gene TRBJ2-1, with 10 bases identical to TRBD2. CDR1 and CDR2 from the germline V gene are SNHLY and FYNNEI. Trimming cost V 6 bases and J 0 bases; bases outside gene matches: 5. There are 16 residues in the CDR3. CDR3 region: CASREGLASSYNEQFF. The CDR3 nucleotides are TGTGCCAGCAGGGAGGGACTAGCGAGCTCCTACAATGAGCAGTTCTTC.

The sample holds many counts of this clonotype. Compared with germline, one end of the junction differs, possibly owing to a read error. V usage is TRBV5-1 and J usage is TRBJ2-7, with D perhaps TRBD1 (6 bases). The CDR3 has 13 amino acids. The germline gives CDR1 SGHRS, CDR2 YFSETQ. The CDR3 DNA is TGTGCCAGCAGTTTAAACAGGGCCTACGAGCAGTACTTC. This gives the protein CASSLNRAYEQYF.

The V gene is TRBV21-1, the J gene TRBJ2-7. TRBV21-1 has pseudogene status. The CDR3 length is 15 residues. The CDR3 DNA is TGTGCCAGCAGCAAAGAGTCGAATAGCTCCTACGAGCAGTACTTC. Translation gives CASSKESNSSYEQYF.

The chain links TRBV20-1 to TRBJ1-2, with 9 bases matching TRBD1. The germline V gene has CDR1 DFQATT and CDR2 SNEGSKA (reference sequence). This CDR3 is 13 amino acids long. J gave up 6 bases and V 3 bases, and 5 bases lay outside the gene matches. For the CDR3, the DNA is TGCAGTGCTAGGGACAGGGGACGGAATGGCTACACCTTC. Protein sequence: CSARDRGRNGYTF.

This chain joins TRBV6-5 and TRBJ2-3; no clear D. The CDR3 sequence is 19 residues long. Germline V lookup: CDR1 MNHEY, CDR2 SVGAGI. V was pared by 2 bases and J by 2 bases, with 23 bases between. CDR3 coding DNA: TGTGCCAGCAGTTACCATTTGTTGCCAAGCGCCACCTTCACAGATACGCAGTATTTT. Its translation: CASSYHLLPSATFTDTQYF.

The chain has TRBV12-3 or TRBV12-4 and TRBJ2-1; 10 bases fit TRBD2. The CDR3 covers 14 residues. Trimming took 4 bases from V and 8 from J; bases not matched to a gene: 5. Here the CDR3 reads CASSSGLAAYEQFF. The CDR3 DNA sequence: TGTGCCAGCAGTTCCGGACTAGCGGCGTATGAGCAGTTCTTC.

Comment on this clonotype: One end of the junction is discordant with germline, which a read error may explain. The V gene is TRBV7-7, the J gene TRBJ2-1; possibly TRBD2 for D (5 bases). Germline V lookup: CDR1 SSHAT, CDR2 FNYEAQ (reference sequence). The CDR3 spans 15 residues. The CDR3 DNA follows: TGTGCTAGCAGCTTATTTTTGGTCTCCTACAATGAGCGGTACTTC. It translates to CASSLFLVSYNERYF.

Notes on this clonotype: Given a much more abundant clone one base away, this may be a read error. The V gene is TRBV5-1, the J gene TRBJ2-3; D remains unclear. CDR3 length: 15 residues. Germline V CDR1 and CDR2: SGHRS, YFSETQ. Here the CDR3 reads CVSSLVAPRTDTQYF. The CDR3 nucleotides are TGCGTCAGCAGCTTGGTGGCTCCCCGCACAGATACGCAGTATTTT.

The chain recombines TRBV12-3 or TRBV12-4 with TRBJ2-7, with D tentatively TRBD1 or TRBD2 (5 bases each). CDR3 length equals 15 residues. The V end was cut by 1 base, the J end by 7 bases, with 17 bases between. The CDR3 DNA reads as TGTGCCAGCAGTTTAGGGGGGAAAACCTACAATGAGCAGTACTTC. Translation: CASSLGGKTYNEQYF.

The rearrangement links TRBV5-1 to TRBJ1-1; tentative D call: TRBD1 (5 bases). V was shortened by 5 bases and J by 8 bases, with 16 bases between the two germline ends. CDR3 size: 13 residues. In germline, CDR1 is SGHRS, CDR2 YFSETQ. Written as DNA, the CDR3 is TGCGCCAGCAGTACCGACAGTACCTTAGAAGCTTTCTTT. Its translation is CASSTDSTLEAFF.

In this sample, this clonotype turned up a few times. V gene TRBV7-9 combines with J gene TRBJ2-3; 7 bases are a match to TRBD1. Germline lookup yields CDR1 SEHNR and CDR2 FQNEAQ (reference sequence). V lost 4 bases to trimming and J lost 1 base; unmatched junction nucleotides: 5. The CDR3 runs 15 residues. CDR3 region: CASSSRQGRTDTQYF. In DNA form, the CDR3 reads TGTGCCAGCAGCTCCCGACAGGGACGCACAGATACGCAGTATTTT.

The chain recombines TRBV11-2 with TRBJ2-5, with D maybe TRBD2 (5 bases). Germline V CDR1 and CDR2: SGHAT, FQNNGV. This CDR3 has 15 amino acids. V was cut by 4 bases and J by 5 bases, with 17 bases left in between. The CDR3 bases are TGTGCCAGCAGCTCCGCCCCGGAGGCTATTGAGACCCAGTACTTC. The encoded protein is CASSSAPEAIETQYF. Full variable domain (remainder filled in from reference TRBV11-2 and TRBJ2-5): EAGVAQSPRYKIIEKRQSVAFWCNPISGHATLYWYQQILGQGPKLLIQFQNNGVVDDSQLPKDRFSAERLKGVDSTLKIQPAKLEDSAVYLCASSSAPEAIETQYFGPGTRLLVL.

Only a few counts were recorded for this clonotype. The CDR3 DNA reads TGTGCCATCAGTGAGCCAGCGGGAGGCTCCTACAATGAGCAGTTCTTC. It encodes CAISEPAGGSYNEQFF. The rearrangement joins TRBV10-3 to TRBJ2-1; 9 positions agree with TRBD2. J gave up 0 bases and V 2 bases, and 2 bases lay outside the gene matches. Germline V gene sequence: CDR1 ENHRY, CDR2 SYGVKD. The CDR3 sequence is 16 residues long.